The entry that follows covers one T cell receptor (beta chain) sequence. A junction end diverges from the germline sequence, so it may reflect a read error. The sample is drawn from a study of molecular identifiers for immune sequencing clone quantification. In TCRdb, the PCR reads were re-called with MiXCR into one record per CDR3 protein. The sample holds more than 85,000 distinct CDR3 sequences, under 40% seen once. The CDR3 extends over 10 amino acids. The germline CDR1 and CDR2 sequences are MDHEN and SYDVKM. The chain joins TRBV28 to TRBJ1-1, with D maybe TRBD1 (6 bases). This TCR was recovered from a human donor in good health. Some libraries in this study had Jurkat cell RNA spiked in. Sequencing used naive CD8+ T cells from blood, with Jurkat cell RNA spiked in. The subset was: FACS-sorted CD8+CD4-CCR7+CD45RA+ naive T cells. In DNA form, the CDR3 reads TGTGCCAGCCGGGACACTGAAACTTTCTTT. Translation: CASRDTETFF. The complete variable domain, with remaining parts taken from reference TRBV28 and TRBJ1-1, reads DVKVTQSSRYLVKRTGEKVFLECVQDMDHENMFWYRQDPGLGLRLIYFSYDVKMKEKGDIPEGYSVSREKKERFSLILESASTNQTSMYLCASRDTETFFGQGTRLTVV.